This entry concerns a single TCR beta chain. Antigen specificity is unknown. Produced via immunoSEQ multiplex PCR; TCRdb's table is partial and in-frame only. The sample carries roughly 130,000 clones, 70% to 90% recorded once. This specimen belongs to a study of T cell responses to AZD1222 COVID-19 vaccine. Study at large: Second doses at about 4 or about 12 weeks were pooled. The study, taken as a whole, reports: The study identified only a handful of AZD1222 recipients as seropositive at baseline. Most donors were white British and more were female, and clonal diversity was possibly underestimated.

J lost 4 bases, V lost 3 bases, and 8 bases had no gene match. Per the germline V gene, CDR1 is PRHDT and CDR2 is FYEKMQ (reference sequence). The CDR3 runs to 15 residues. The genes are TRBV13 and TRBJ2-7, with TRBD1 identical over 8 bases. This receptor was obtained from an adult in good health. Sequenced here: peripheral blood, sampled on day 0 of AZD1222 vaccination. This chain's CDR3 is CASSFPGQGSYEQYF. The CDR3 DNA follows: TGTGCCAGCAGCTTTCCCGGACAGGGATCATACGAGCAGTACTTC.